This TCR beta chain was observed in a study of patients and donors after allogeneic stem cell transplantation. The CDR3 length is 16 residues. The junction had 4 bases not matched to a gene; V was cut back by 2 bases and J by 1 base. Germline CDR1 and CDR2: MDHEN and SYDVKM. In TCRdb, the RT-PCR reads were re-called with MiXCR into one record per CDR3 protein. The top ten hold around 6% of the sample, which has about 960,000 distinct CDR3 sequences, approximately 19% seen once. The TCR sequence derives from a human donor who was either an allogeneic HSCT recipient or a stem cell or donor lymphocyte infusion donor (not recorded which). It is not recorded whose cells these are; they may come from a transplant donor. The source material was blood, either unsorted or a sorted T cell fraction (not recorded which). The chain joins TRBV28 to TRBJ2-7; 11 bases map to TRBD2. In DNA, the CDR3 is TGTGCCAGCAGTTTAGGTTCTAGCGGGAGGTCCTACGAGCAGTACTTC. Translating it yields CASSLGSSGRSYEQYF.